The 28 T cell receptor beta chains below all came from one sample that was sequenced in a study of shared clonotypes between healthy human individuals (dated by TCRdb to 2018 to 2020). CD8 naive samples were obtained by positive selection for CCR7 among CD45RO-negative cells, yielding a CD45RA+CCR7+ population from which TemRA cells were excluded. The library was made by the immunoSEQ multiplex PCR assay. TCRdb took over this immuneACCESS table, retaining in-frame rearrangements with V and J assigned. Such tables are incomplete; in checked studies, under half of the missing clones stem from an unresolved V gene, and the remainder is unexplained. This sample is represented by about 2.2 million clones; around 93% of them were singletons. The ten top clones hold 1.5% to 2% of the sample. Sequencing was done on a sample of naive CD8+ T cells from PBMCs. This specimen's cell subset or site label, per the study, means: CD45RA+CCR7+. Every receptor here comes from a man between 18 and 29 years old in good health. Some clones in this sample may be carry-over from other donors' samples.

The V and J genes are TRBV27 and TRBJ2-1; the D is unclear. The germline gives CDR1 MNHEY, CDR2 SMNVEV (reference sequence). The V gene lost 3 bases and the J gene lost 7 bases, with 16 bases spanning the gap. This CDR3 has 15 residues. CDR3 in amino acids: CASSLGSRPQNEQFF. The DNA for the CDR3 is TGTGCCAGCAGTTTGGGTAGCAGACCACAGAATGAGCAGTTCTTC.

The chain joins TRBV7-2 to TRBJ1-1; no reliable D call. Germline CDR1 is SGHTA and CDR2 is FQGNSA. V was pared by 2 bases and J by 6 bases, with 10 bases between. There are 13 residues in the CDR3. CDR3 nucleotide sequence: TGTGCCAGCAGCTTACATACGGAGTCTGAAGCTTTCTTT. It encodes CASSLHTESEAFF.

The chain uses TRBV15 and TRBJ2-7, with TRBD2 matching 9 bases. The CDR3 contains 16 residues. Germline V gene sequence: CDR1 LNHNV, CDR2 YYDKDF (reference sequence). The J segment lost 3 bases and the V segment lost 0 bases, leaving 6 bases of the junction unmatched. The CDR3 nucleotides read TGTGCCACCAGCAGAGATTGGCGGCGGGAGGGCTACGAGCAGTACTTC. This gives the protein CATSRDWRREGYEQYF. The whole variable domain, filled in from reference TRBV15 and TRBJ2-7, reads DAMVIQNPRYQVTQFGKPVTLSCSQTLNHNVMYWYQQKSSQAPKLLFHYYDKDFNNEADTPDNFQSRRPNTSFCFLDIRSPGLGDTAMYLCATSRDWRREGYEQYFGPGTRLTVT.

The J gene is TRBJ1-1, the V gene TRBV7-9; D ambiguous. The CDR3 covers 14 residues. V was cut by 5 bases and J by 7 bases, with 17 bases left in between. Germline loops: CDR1 SEHNR, CDR2 FQNEAQ (reference sequence). CDR3 sequence: CASSRPSEIIEAFF. DNA for the CDR3: TGTGCCAGCAGCCGGCCCTCCGAAATTATTGAAGCTTTCTTT. The variable domain in full, with the rest retrieved from reference TRBV7-9 and TRBJ1-1, is DTGVSQNPRHKITKRGQNVTFRCDPISEHNRLYWYRQTLGQGPEFLTYFQNEAQLEKSRLLSDRFSAERPKGSFSTLEIQRTEQGDSAMYLCASSRPSEIIEAFFGQGTRLTVV.

Only one count was recorded for this clone. The chain is built from TRBV28 and TRBJ1-2, with 7 nucleotides matching TRBD1. Germline V gives CDR1 MDHEN, CDR2 SYDVKM. After removal of 4 bases from V and 4 bases from J, the junction contained 9 bases not matched to a gene. The CDR3 has 15 amino acids. The CDR3, as DNA: TGTGCCAGCAGTTGGCAGGGGACAGCAGGCTATGGCTACACCTTC. This gives the protein CASSWQGTAGYGYTF.

This clone was detected a few times. The V and J genes are TRBV30 and TRBJ1-5; D unresolved. The V end was cut by 0 bases, the J end by 7 bases, with 10 bases between. The V gene's germline CDR1 is GTSNPN and CDR2 SVGIG (reference sequence). The CDR3 has 13 amino acids. The CDR3 loop reads CAWSVDSWQPQHF. DNA of the CDR3: TGTGCCTGGAGTGTAGACTCCTGGCAGCCCCAGCATTTT. Full variable domain (remainder filled in from reference TRBV30 and TRBJ1-5): SQTIHQWPATLVQPVGSPLSLECTVEGTSNPNLYWYRQAAGRGLQLLFYSVGIGQISSEVPQNLSASRPQDRQFILSSKKLLLSDSGFYLCAWSVDSWQPQHFGDGTRLSIL.

The rearrangement uses TRBV9 and TRBJ1-2, with unresolved D. V lost 7 bases and J lost 4, with 17 bases in between. There are 14 residues in the CDR3. CDR1 and CDR2 from the germline V gene are SGDLS and YYNGEE. CDR3 in DNA: TGTGCCAGCGGTCCCCCCCCCTCAGGCTATGGCTACACCTTC. Translated, it gives CASGPPPSGYGYTF.

As for this clone: Other DNA variants within this sample encode the same CDR3. V usage is TRBV27 and J usage is TRBJ2-7; 7 nucleotides line up with TRBD2. Germline V gene data show CDR1 as MNHEY and CDR2 as SMNVEV (reference sequence). V dropped 6 bases and J dropped 2; count of bases not matched to a gene: 4. The CDR3 totals 13 residues. This CDR3 reads CASSSGGTYEQYF. The CDR3 region has the DNA TGTGCCAGCAGCTCGGGGGGTACCTACGAGCAGTACTTC.

The rearrangement joins TRBV4-3 to TRBJ2-5, with D perhaps matching TRBD1 (5 bases). There are 14 residues in the CDR3. V lost 2 bases and J 4 bases, leaving 11 bases between the germline ends. Looked up from germline, CDR1 is LGHNA and CDR2 is YSLEER. The CDR3 DNA reads as TGCGCCAGCAGCCAAACTGACAGCCCAGAGACCCAGTACTTC. Protein sequence: CASSQTDSPETQYF.

This chain connects TRBV6-1 to TRBJ1-5, with no clear D. This CDR3 spans 15 amino acids. Germline CDR1 and CDR2: MNHNS and SASEGT. V was shortened by 1 base and J by 0 bases, with 7 bases between the two germline ends. The CDR3 protein is CASSEVRVSNQPQHF. DNA for the CDR3: TGTGCCAGCAGTGAAGTACGAGTTAGCAATCAGCCCCAGCATTTT.

V is TRBV6-1 and J is TRBJ1-5; TRBD1 matches 8 bases. From germline, CDR1 is MNHNS and CDR2 SASEGT. The CDR3 has 14 amino acids. The V segment lost 10 bases and the J segment 6 bases; nucleotides outside the gene matches: 11. CDR3 sequence (DNA): TGTGCCACTCAATCTCAGGGGGCTCTTCAGCCCCAGCATTTT. As protein: CATQSQGALQPQHF.

J is TRBJ1-2 and V is TRBV27; D may be TRBD1 (6 bases). Trimming left V 8 bases short and J 2 bases short, with 33 bases between. The CDR3 consists of 20 residues. CDR1 and CDR2 from the germline V gene are MNHEY and SMNVEV (reference sequence). CDR3 protein: CASLGPLWGPRPPANYGYTF. DNA of the CDR3: TGTGCCAGCCTCGGTCCCCTATGGGGGCCAAGACCCCCCGCGAACTATGGCTACACCTTC.

V usage is TRBV6-6 and J usage is TRBJ1-2, with unresolved D. CDR3 length: 14 residues. Germline assignment: CDR1 MNHNY and CDR2 SVGAGI (reference sequence). Trimming pared 5 bases from V and 4 bases from J, leaving 14 bases between. CDR3 coding DNA: TGTGCCAGCAGTACTACAGTCCTTTTCTATGGCTACACCTTC. Translation: CASSTTVLFYGYTF.

This clone was seen once. The genes are TRBV29-1 and TRBJ1-2; 7 bases fit TRBD1. This CDR3 spans 12 amino acids. Per germline, CDR1 SQVTM and CDR2 ANQGSEA. This CDR3 reads CGLRQGWDGYTF. For the CDR3, the DNA is TGCGGACTACGACAGGGTTGGGATGGCTACACCTTC.

This clone has a single count. Different DNA sequences within this sample yield the same CDR3. CDR3 sequence: CASSPGSYEQYF. In DNA form, the CDR3 reads TGTGCCAGCAGCCCCGGTAGTTACGAGCAGTACTTC. The chain recombines TRBV7-9 with TRBJ2-7; D is undetermined. Germline V gene data show CDR1 as SEHNR and CDR2 as FQNEAQ (reference sequence). Deletions cut 5 bases from V and 4 bases from J, with 9 bases between. The CDR3 sequence is 12 residues long.

J is TRBJ2-1 and V is TRBV5-6, with D hard to call. V was clipped by 0 bases and J by 8 bases, with 9 bases between them. Per the germline V gene, CDR1 is SGHDT and CDR2 is YYEEEE. The CDR3 runs to 13 residues. The CDR3 DNA reads TGTGCCAGCAGCTTGGTGGTAAGGGATGAGCAGTTCTTC. Encoded protein: CASSLVVRDEQFF.

This chain uses TRBV13 with TRBJ1-2; TRBD1 is a possible D gene (6 bases). Germline CDR1 PRHDT, CDR2 FYEKMQ (reference sequence). The germline V and J ends were trimmed by 9 bases and 2 bases, with 13 bases remaining between them. This CDR3 is 13 amino acids long. The CDR3 spells CASQRGGNYGYTF. As DNA, the CDR3 is TGTGCCAGTCAAAGGGGGGGAAACTATGGCTACACCTTC.

V usage is TRBV5-1 and J usage is TRBJ2-1; 14 positions match TRBD2. Germline V CDR1 and CDR2: SGHRS, YFSETQ. The CDR3 has 16 residues. The trim removed 4 bases at V and 7 bases at J, leaving 7 bases unmatched. CDR3 nucleotide sequence: TGCGCCAGCAGCCGACTAGCGGGAGGGTTCGGGAATGAGCAGTTCTTC. It codes for CASSRLAGGFGNEQFF.

In this sample, this clone turned up a few times. The chain employs TRBV6-5 and TRBJ1-2, with D possibly being TRBD1 (6 bases). The CDR3 totals 12 residues. Trimming pared 6 bases from V and 3 bases from J, leaving 8 bases between. Germline V CDR1 and CDR2: MNHEY, SVGAGI. The DNA of the CDR3 is TGTGCCAGCAGGGACAGCGACTATGGCTACACCTTC. Its protein product is CASRDSDYGYTF.

As concerns this clone: The identical CDR3 is also encoded by other nucleotide sequences in the sample. The DNA for the CDR3 is TGCGCCAGCAGCCCCCGGCAGGGCCCTTACGAGCAGTACTTC. This gives the protein CASSPRQGPYEQYF. The genes are TRBV4-1 and TRBJ2-7, with D perhaps matching TRBD1 (5 bases). The CDR3 consists of 14 residues. Germline V gene sequence: CDR1 MGHRA, CDR2 YSYEKL. Trimming took 4 bases from V and 4 from J, leaving 14 bases between them.

The J gene is TRBJ2-2, the V gene TRBV5-4; D is unresolved. With 3 bases removed from V and 3 bases from J, the gap between germline ends came to 15 bases. CDR3 length equals 16 residues. In germline, CDR1 is SGHNT, CDR2 YYREEE (reference sequence). The CDR3, as DNA: TGTGCCAGCAGCTCGCGTAGGAGCAGGCACACCGGGGAGCTGTTTTTT. Encoded protein: CASSSRRSRHTGELFF.

This chain joins TRBV13 and TRBJ1-5; the D gene is possibly TRBD1 (6 bases). This CDR3 comprises 15 residues. V shed 4 bases and J shed 4 bases, with 14 bases lying between them. Germline V gene data show CDR1 as PRHDT and CDR2 as FYEKMQ (reference sequence). CDR3 sequence reads: CASSSAGQENQPQHF. Written as DNA, the CDR3 is TGTGCCAGCAGCTCTGCGGGACAAGAGAATCAGCCCCAGCATTTT.

V usage is TRBV10-2 and J usage is TRBJ2-7; possible D gene TRBD2, 7 bases. The CDR3 consists of 14 residues. V was pared by 7 bases and J by 0 bases, with 13 bases between. Looked up from germline, CDR1 is WSHSY and CDR2 is SAAADI. The CDR3 sequence: CASKEGGSSYEQYF. Written as DNA, the CDR3 is TGCGCCAGCAAGGAGGGGGGGAGCTCCTACGAGCAGTACTTC.

The chain carries TRBV7-2 and TRBJ2-3; D unclear. This CDR3 spans 12 amino acids. From germline, CDR1 is SGHTA and CDR2 FQGNSA. The V and J ends lost 4 bases and 8 bases respectively, with 10 bases between them. The CDR3 sequence is CASSSTLGTQYF. The CDR3 DNA reads TGTGCCAGCAGCTCAACTTTAGGTACGCAGTATTTT.

In nucleotides, the CDR3 is TGTGCCAGCAGCGTAGCACGGGAGGGCGGCGGAGATACGCAGTATTTT. This encodes CASSVAREGGGDTQYF. V and J are TRBV9 and TRBJ2-3, with 8 bases identical to TRBD2. Looked up from germline, CDR1 is SGDLS and CDR2 is YYNGEE. V dropped 0 bases and J dropped 5; count of bases not matched to a gene: 8. The CDR3 consists of 16 residues.

V gene TRBV5-1 combines with J gene TRBJ2-7, with 8 bases that match TRBD1. The CDR3 is 13 residues long. CDR1 is SGHRS, CDR2 YFSETQ, per germline. Germline trimming cut 0 bases from V and 7 bases from J; bases unmatched to any gene: 3. As DNA, the CDR3 is TGCGCCAGCAGCTTGGACAGGGGGGTAGAGCAGTACTTC. It encodes CASSLDRGVEQYF.

CDR3 bases: TGTGCCAGCGGGACAGGGGGGGACACTGAAGCTTTCTTT. It specifies CASGTGGDTEAFF. J is TRBJ1-1 and V is TRBV9; 11 bases match TRBD1. From germline, CDR1 is SGDLS and CDR2 YYNGEE. The CDR3 covers 13 residues. V was clipped by 7 bases and J by 3 bases; unmatched bases: 2.

This clone appeared once. The same CDR3 also results from other DNA sequences found in this sample. The J gene is TRBJ2-3, the V gene TRBV11-2; D may be TRBD1 (5 bases). The germline gives CDR1 SGHAT, CDR2 FQNNGV. The CDR3 spans 12 residues. V gave up 6 bases and J gave up 4 bases, with 8 bases separating them. The DNA of the CDR3 is TGTGCCAGCAGTCCCAGGGCAGATACGCAGTATTTT. Amino acid sequence: CASSPRADTQYF.